The 8 T cell receptor beta chains reported below all come from one sample, sequenced in a study of cytomegalovirus exposure and HLA in healthy donors. Primers: 60 Vbeta forward and 13 Jbeta reverse. Repertoires were generated with immunoSEQ multiplex PCR, while TCRdb's copy carries only in-frame clones and drops some. The sample has about 140,000 clones, around 66% seen once. The source material was PBMCs. Receptors were obtained from an older woman in good health and CMV-seronegative.

This clone was observed once. J is TRBJ2-2 and V is TRBV7-2, with D unresolved. CDR1 and CDR2 from the germline V gene are SGHTA and FQGNSA. Trimming removed 4 bases from V and 5 bases from J, with 5 bases in between. CDR3 length equals 12 residues. The CDR3 reads CASSSQTGELFF. The CDR3 region has the DNA TGTGCCAGCAGCTCCCAGACCGGGGAGCTGTTTTTT.

The table lists this clone with a few counts. The chain is built from TRBV7-8 and TRBJ2-3, with 14 bases aligning to TRBD2. Trimming removed 5 bases from V and 5 bases from J; junction bases left unmatched: 6. Germline CDR1 and CDR2: SGHVS and FQNEAQ. The CDR3 runs to 16 residues. In DNA form, the CDR3 reads TGTGCCAGCAGCCCCGGGACTAGCGGGGGTGTAGATACGCAGTATTTT. As protein: CASSPGTSGGVDTQYF. Combining the CDR3 with reference TRBV7-8 and TRBJ2-3 gives the whole variable domain GAGVSQSPRYKVAKRGQDVALRCDPISGHVSLFWYQQALGQGPEFLTYFQNEAQLDKSGLPSDRFFAERPEGSVSTLKIQRTQQEDSAVYLCASSPGTSGGVDTQYFGPGTRLTVL.

The chain carries TRBV6-1 and TRBJ2-7, with D possibly TRBD2 on 5 matching bases. V was pared by 6 bases and J by 6 bases, with 12 bases between. From germline, CDR1 is MNHNS and CDR2 SASEGT. This CDR3 is built from 12 residues. The CDR3: CASRRETPEQYF. The CDR3 nucleotides read TGTGCCAGCAGACGGGAAACACCCGAGCAGTACTTC.

The chain employs TRBV5-4 and TRBJ2-7; 8 bases agree with TRBD1. The V and J ends lost 1 base and 5 bases, in that order; junction bases with no gene match: 8. The germline CDR1 and CDR2 sequences are SGHNT and YYREEE (reference sequence). The CDR3 has 15 residues. CDR3 nucleotide sequence: TGTGCCAGCAGCTTGCGGGCAGGGGGCCCCCACGAGCAGTACTTC. Translating gives CASSLRAGGPHEQYF.

This sequence joins TRBV18 and TRBJ1-1; D ambiguous. Germline V gene sequence: CDR1 KGHSH, CDR2 LQKENI. Trimming cost V 6 bases and J 0 bases, with 14 bases left between them. The CDR3 has 15 residues. CDR3 nucleotides: TGTGCCAGCTCCACCGGGGTAGGGATGAACACTGAAGCTTTCTTT. Its translation is CASSTGVGMNTEAFF. The variable domain in full, with the rest retrieved from reference TRBV18 and TRBJ1-1, is NAGVMQNPRHLVRRRGQEARLRCSPMKGHSHVYWYRQLPEEGLKFMVYLQKENIIDESGMPKERFSAEFPKEGPSILRIQQVVRGDSAAYFCASSTGVGMNTEAFFGQGTRLTVV.

The V call is TRBV5-4, the J call TRBJ2-2, with 7 bases fitting TRBD2. The CDR3 runs to 15 residues. After removal of 0 bases from V and 6 bases from J, the junction contained 5 bases not matched to a gene. CDR1 SGHNT and CDR2 YYREEE come from the germline V gene (reference sequence). The CDR3 bases are TGTGCCAGCAGCTTGGGGACTAGAAGCGCCGGGGAGCTGTTTTTT. Protein: CASSLGTRSAGELFF.

The chain uses TRBV6-5 and TRBJ1-2, with 8 positions matching TRBD1. Germline CDR1 and CDR2: MNHEY and SVGAGI. The V and J ends lost 5 bases and 6 bases, in that order; junction bases with no gene match: 5. This CDR3 comprises 13 residues. DNA of the CDR3: TGTGCCAGCAGTGGCGGGACAGGAAATGGCTACACCTTC. Its protein product is CASSGGTGNGYTF.

This chain joins TRBV6-1 and TRBJ2-7, with a tentative D call TRBD2 (5 bases). The germline V and J ends were trimmed by 5 bases and 3 bases, with 14 bases remaining between them. Germline assignment: CDR1 MNHNS and CDR2 SASEGT. This CDR3 is built from 14 residues. The CDR3 sequence: CASSSLYAGYEQYF. CDR3 coding DNA: TGTGCCAGCAGTTCCCTTTATGCGGGCTACGAGCAGTACTTC.